This passage covers 10 T cell receptor beta chains from one sample sequenced in a study of patients and donors after allogeneic stem cell transplantation. Each CDR3 protein is one row after TCRdb ran MiXCR on the RT-PCR reads. The sample includes around 170,000 distinct CDR3 sequences, 24% seen only once; the top ten take roughly 25%. The sequenced material came from blood, either unsorted or a sorted T cell fraction (not recorded which). The source is a human donor who was either an allogeneic HSCT recipient or a stem cell or donor lymphocyte infusion donor (not recorded which). It is not recorded whose cells these are; they may come from a transplant donor.

CDR3 loop: CASRGGEKLFF. CDR3 in DNA: TGTGCCAGCAGGGGGGGGGAAAAACTGTTTTTT. The chain recombines TRBV25-1 with TRBJ1-4, with a tentative D call TRBD1 (5 bases). V lost 6 bases and J lost 8, with 7 bases in between. The CDR3 consists of 11 residues. Germline V gene data show CDR1 as MGHDK and CDR2 as SYGVNS.

Ten or more counts support this clonotype. DNA of the CDR3: TGTGCCACCAGCAGGGCGGAAAGGAACACTGAAGCTTTCTTT. It yields the protein CATSRAERNTEAFF. J is TRBJ1-1 and V is TRBV15; D gene unclear. Germline values: CDR1 LNHNV, CDR2 YYDKDF (reference sequence). The CDR3 consists of 14 residues. Trimming took off 3 bases at V and 1 base at J, with 9 bases between the two ends.

This sequence joins TRBV7-8 and TRBJ1-1; the D is unclear. This CDR3 has 11 amino acids. The V end lost 1 base, the J end lost 8 bases, and 5 bases lay between the germline ends. Germline-derived CDR1 and CDR2 are SGHVS and FQNEAQ. The CDR3 protein is CASSLVDEAFF. Written as DNA, the CDR3 is TGTGCCAGCAGCTTAGTGGACGAAGCTTTCTTT.

A single count supports this clonotype. The chain is built from TRBV6-1 and TRBJ2-7, with a weak D call TRBD1 (5 bases). Deletions cut 3 bases from V and 2 bases from J, with 14 bases between. CDR1 is MNHNS, CDR2 SASEGT, per germline. CDR3 length: 15 amino acids. CDR3 loop: CASSDGPRVPYEQYF. CDR3 bases: TGTGCCAGCAGTGATGGACCCAGGGTACCCTACGAGCAGTACTTC.

The table lists this clonotype with a few counts. The chain carries TRBV12-3 or TRBV12-4 and TRBJ2-7; 12 nucleotides align to TRBD2. CDR3 length: 14 residues. J gave up 7 bases and V 5 bases, and 6 bases lay outside the gene matches. CDR3 amino acids: CASSPTSGGTEQYF. DNA of the CDR3: TGTGCCAGCAGTCCAACTAGCGGGGGGACGGAGCAGTACTTC.

The chain links TRBV18 to TRBJ2-7; the D is unclear. The CDR3 is 14 residues long. Trimming took off 4 bases at V and 5 bases at J, with 15 bases between the two ends. CDR1 KGHSH and CDR2 LQKENI come from the germline V gene. CDR3 residues: CASSLSKGRDEQYF. The CDR3, as DNA: TGTGCCAGCTCACTAAGTAAGGGTAGGGACGAGCAGTACTTC.

This clonotype was found a few times. This chain joins TRBV28 and TRBJ2-3, with D perhaps assigned TRBD1 or TRBD2 (5 bases each). The germline CDR1 and CDR2 sequences are MDHEN and SYDVKM. Trimming removed 8 bases from V and 5 bases from J, with 14 bases in between. The CDR3 is 13 amino acids. CDR3 residues: CASGREGIDTQYF. The CDR3 DNA reads TGTGCCAGCGGGCGAGAGGGGATAGATACGCAGTATTTT.

The chain joins TRBV6-5 to TRBJ1-2, with 7 bases aligning to TRBD1. CDR1 and CDR2 (germline): MNHEY, SVGAGI. The J segment lost 2 bases and the V segment lost 8 bases, leaving 8 bases of the junction unmatched. The length of the CDR3 is 14 residues. In nucleotides, the CDR3 is TGTGCCAGCGCCGGGACAGCGGCGAACTATGGCTACACCTTC. Translation gives CASAGTAANYGYTF.

This chain joins TRBV29-1 and TRBJ2-7; TRBD1 matches 8 bases. The CDR3 spans 14 residues. Germline lookup yields CDR1 SQVTM and CDR2 ANQGSEA. The J segment lost 0 bases and the V segment lost 5 bases, leaving 6 bases of the junction unmatched. The CDR3 sequence: CSVLTGVSSYEQYF. CDR3 bases: TGCAGCGTTTTGACAGGGGTTAGCTCCTACGAGCAGTACTTC.

The rearrangement uses TRBV9 and TRBJ2-1; weak D call: TRBD2 (5 bases). CDR1 and CDR2 (germline): SGDLS, YYNGEE. This CDR3 is 13 amino acids long. V lost 0 bases and J 6 bases, leaving 7 bases between the germline ends. This CDR3 reads CASSVDTSNEQFF. DNA of the CDR3: TGTGCCAGCAGCGTAGATACTAGCAATGAGCAGTTCTTC. The full variable domain, completed using reference TRBV9 and TRBJ2-1, is DSGVTQTPKHLITATGQRVTLRCSPRSGDLSVYWYQQSLDQGLQFLIQYYNGEERAKGNILERFSAQQFPDLHSELNLSSLELGDSALYFCASSVDTSNEQFFGPGTRLTVL.